What follows is one TCR beta chain and its context. Its antigen remains unknown. This sample stems from a study of cytomegalovirus exposure and HLA in healthy donors. Study-wide results and limits: It was shown in a later analysis that HLA-associated TCR beta chains were more clonally expanded than other, equally common chains. A few CMV-associated chains proved CMV antigen-specific in vitro. There were under 200 TCR beta chains listed as cytomegalovirus-associated.

The CDR3 is 15 amino acids. Deletions cut 8 bases from V and 1 base from J, with 17 bases between. Germline V gives CDR1 LNHDA, CDR2 SQIVND (reference sequence). With 60 Vbeta and 13 Jbeta primers, the PCR was carried out. The table came from immunoSEQ multiplex PCR; TCRdb's copy has only in-frame clones and leaves some out. The sample shows tens of thousands of clones, roughly 83% of them seen only once. Sequencing was carried out using PBMCs. The gene calls are TRBV19 and TRBJ1-1; D is unresolved. This clonotype originated in a woman aged 50 to 60 in good health and CMV-seronegative. The CDR3: CASWSGLGSNTEAFF. The CDR3 coding sequence is TGTGCCAGTTGGTCGGGGTTGGGGTCGAACACTGAAGCTTTCTTT.